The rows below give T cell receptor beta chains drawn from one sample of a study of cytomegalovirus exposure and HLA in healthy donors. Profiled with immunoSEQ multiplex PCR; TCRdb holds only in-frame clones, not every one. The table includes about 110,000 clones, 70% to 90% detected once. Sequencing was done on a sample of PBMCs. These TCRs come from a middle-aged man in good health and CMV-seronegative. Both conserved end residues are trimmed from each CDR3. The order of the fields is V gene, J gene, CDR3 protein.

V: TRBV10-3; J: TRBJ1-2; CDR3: AIKDRMPYGYT
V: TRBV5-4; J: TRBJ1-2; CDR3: AGSPDGGYGYT
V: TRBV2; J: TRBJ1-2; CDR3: ASSGEERGYT
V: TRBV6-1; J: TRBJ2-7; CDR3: ASSEETQGAYEQY
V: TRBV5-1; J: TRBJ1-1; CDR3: ASTLGTRNTEAF
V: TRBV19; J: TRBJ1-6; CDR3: ASSQGSGSPLH
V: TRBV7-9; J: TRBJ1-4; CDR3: ASSRDRANEKLF
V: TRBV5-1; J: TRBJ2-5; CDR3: ASSGGGGGTETQY
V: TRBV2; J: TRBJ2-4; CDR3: ATGGGEGNIQY
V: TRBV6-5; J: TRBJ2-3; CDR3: ASSYSRTHYGTQY
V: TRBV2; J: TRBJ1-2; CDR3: ASLGAAVNYGYT
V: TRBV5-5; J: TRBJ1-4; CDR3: ASSLSGRADEKLF
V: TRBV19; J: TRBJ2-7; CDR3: ASSSQLRSYEQY
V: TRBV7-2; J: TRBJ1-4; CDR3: ASSQTGVDEKLF